The 29 T cell receptor beta chains given below trace back to one sample, sequenced in a study of response to subunit inactivated influenza vaccine. TCRdb independently ran MiXCR on the RT-PCR reads; one entry per CDR3 protein. The sample records around 710,000 distinct CDR3 sequences, approximately 13% being singletons. The sequences come from PBMCs from blood, collected less than 15 days before vaccination. Source of these receptors: a man aged 45-60 years who received an inactivated influenza vaccine.

This clonotype was seen a handful of times. V is TRBV5-6 and J is TRBJ1-2; 9 nucleotides match TRBD1. The CDR3 has 15 amino acids. The ends lost 4 bases at V and 3 bases at J; junction bases unmatched: 7. Germline CDR1 is SGHDT and CDR2 is YYEEEE. The CDR3 region is CASSRWTGADYGYTF. The CDR3 region has the DNA TGTGCCAGCAGCCGGTGGACAGGGGCGGACTATGGCTACACCTTC.

The table lists this clonotype with a few counts. The V call is TRBV11-2, the J call TRBJ2-3; D is ambiguous. This CDR3 has 13 amino acids. Per the germline V gene, CDR1 is SGHAT and CDR2 is FQNNGV. The V gene lost 5 bases and the J gene lost 4 bases, with 10 bases spanning the gap. Here the CDR3 DNA reads TGTGCCAGCAGCGCCCCTGGCCCAGATACGCAGTATTTT. The encoded protein is CASSAPGPDTQYF.

This clonotype has at least ten counts. V gene TRBV19 combines with J gene TRBJ1-2; TRBD1 matches at 7 bases. Germline V lookup: CDR1 LNHDA, CDR2 SQIVND (reference sequence). The V gene end was trimmed by 5 bases and the J gene end by 4 bases; junction bases not matched to a gene: 7. The CDR3 contains 14 residues. CDR3 protein: CASSPEGQFYGYTF. The CDR3 region has the DNA TGTGCCAGTAGTCCCGAGGGACAGTTCTATGGCTACACCTTC.

This clonotype was seen a handful of times. This chain links TRBV7-2 with TRBJ2-5; TRBD2 aligns across 7 bases. The CDR3 is 14 residues long. V lost 2 bases to trimming and J lost 4 bases; unmatched junction nucleotides: 4. The germline gives CDR1 SGHTA, CDR2 FQGNSA. The CDR3 loop reads CASSLKREGETQYF. CDR3 sequence (DNA): TGTGCCAGCAGCTTAAAGCGGGAAGGAGAGACCCAGTACTTC.

This clonotype was recorded at least ten times. CDR3: CASSYDQGTSGRVLSYEQYF. In DNA, the CDR3 is TGTGCCAGCAGTTACGACCAAGGGACTAGCGGGAGGGTTCTGTCCTACGAGCAGTACTTC. This chain connects TRBV12-3 or TRBV12-4 to TRBJ2-7; 16 bases are a match to TRBD2. This CDR3 has 20 amino acids. Trimming took 4 bases from V and 1 from J; bases not matched to a gene: 13.

The chain has TRBV30 and TRBJ2-7, with TRBD2 matching 8 bases. After removal of 4 bases from V and 4 bases from J, the junction contained 9 bases not matched to a gene. The germline V gene has CDR1 GTSNPN and CDR2 SVGIG (reference sequence). This CDR3 region has 14 residues. This chain's CDR3 is CAWKATSGSYEQYF. The CDR3 bases are TGTGCCTGGAAGGCCACTAGCGGATCTTACGAGCAGTACTTC.

The gene calls are TRBV5-1 and TRBJ2-3; D not certain. CDR1 is SGHRS and CDR2 is YFSETQ in the germline V gene. The germline V and J ends were trimmed by 7 bases and 8 bases, with 17 bases remaining between them. The length of the CDR3 is 13 residues. The chain's CDR3 is CASPRRDPSTQYF. The CDR3 DNA reads as TGCGCCAGCCCAAGGCGCGACCCCAGTACGCAGTATTTT.

This clonotype occurred a few times. This rearrangement joins TRBV11-3 to TRBJ2-2, with D hard to call. The germline V gene has CDR1 SGHNT and CDR2 YENEEA. CDR3 length: 15 residues. Trimming took 1 base from V and 0 from J, leaving 6 bases between them. The CDR3 bases are TGTGCCAGCAGCTTAGGTGTTACGAACACCGGGGAGCTGTTTTTT. Translated, it gives CASSLGVTNTGELFF.

This clonotype was seen a handful of times. The CDR3, as DNA: TGTGCCAGCAGCTTAACTCGAGTAGGGGAAAGGAATGAAAAACTGTTTTTT. Amino acid sequence: CASSLTRVGERNEKLFF. The genes are TRBV7-9 and TRBJ1-4; a weak D match, TRBD1 (5 bases). Germline CDR1 and CDR2: SEHNR and FQNEAQ (reference sequence). V shed 2 bases and J shed 5 bases, with 18 bases lying between them. The CDR3 length is 17 residues.

In this sample, this clonotype turned up many times. The chain joins TRBV7-8 to TRBJ2-3; D is ambiguous. V was trimmed by 6 bases and J by 3 bases, leaving 10 bases between them. The CDR3 is made up of 13 amino acids. CDR1 and CDR2 (germline): SGHVS, FQNEAQ. CDR3 nucleotides: TGTGCCAGCAGTTGGCCAAGAACAGATACGCAGTATTTT. It codes for CASSWPRTDTQYF.

This clonotype was seen a few times. The chain joins TRBV24-1 to TRBJ2-3, with unresolved D. The germline CDR1 and CDR2 sequences are KGHDR and SFDVKD. The CDR3 has 12 amino acids. Between the trimmed V and J ends, which lost 4 bases and 11 bases, there was a span of 12 bases. DNA for the CDR3: TGTGCCACCAGTGACCAAGCGTTGGGGCAGTATTTT. Protein product: CATSDQALGQYF.

The chain recombines TRBV12-3 or TRBV12-4 with TRBJ2-5, with 16 bases matching TRBD2. The CDR3 spans 15 residues. After removal of 6 bases from V and 5 bases from J, the junction contained 3 bases not matched to a gene. CDR3 in amino acids: CASRGLAGGMETQYF. The CDR3 DNA sequence: TGTGCCAGCAGGGGACTAGCGGGGGGGATGGAGACCCAGTACTTC.

The gene calls are TRBV5-1 and TRBJ1-6; 11 positions match TRBD1. This CDR3 is 15 amino acids long. Germline V CDR1 and CDR2: SGHRS, YFSETQ. Trimming took 3 bases from V and 10 from J; bases not matched to a gene: 6. CDR3 DNA sequence: TGCGCCAGCAGCTGGACAGGGGGCGAGAGGTCACCCCTCCACTTT. This gives the protein CASSWTGGERSPLHF.

V gene TRBV2 combines with J gene TRBJ2-7, with 7 positions matching TRBD1. Trimming at V came to 6 bases and at J to 1 base, leaving 9 bases not matched to a gene. Germline-derived CDR1 and CDR2 are SNHLY and FYNNEI. CDR3 size: 15 residues. CDR3 residues: CASRADRVFSYEQYF. CDR3 DNA sequence: TGTGCCAGCAGAGCAGACAGGGTTTTTTCCTACGAGCAGTACTTC.

V gene TRBV20-1 combines with J gene TRBJ2-1, with D unresolved. Trimming took off 1 base at V and 5 bases at J, with 6 bases between the two ends. The CDR3 runs to 12 residues. The germline gives CDR1 DFQATT, CDR2 SNEGSKA (reference sequence). CDR3 residues: CSARAWNNEQFF. In DNA, the CDR3 is TGCAGTGCTAGAGCTTGGAACAATGAGCAGTTCTTC.

The chain's CDR3 is CASSLGQVLSNTEAFF. CDR3 coding DNA: TGCGCCAGCAGCTTGGGTCAGGTTCTTTCGAACACTGAAGCTTTCTTT. The V and J genes are TRBV5-1 and TRBJ1-1; unclear D gene. V dropped 0 bases and J dropped 1 base, with 13 bases sitting between them. This CDR3 has 16 residues. The germline CDR1 and CDR2 sequences are SGHRS and YFSETQ.

The table lists this clonotype with a few counts. The rearrangement joins TRBV11-2 to TRBJ2-1, with TRBD2 as a possible D gene (5 bases). The germline V and J ends were trimmed by 1 base and 0 bases, with 13 bases remaining between them. The CDR3 length is 17 residues. Germline CDR1 SGHAT, CDR2 FQNNGV. The CDR3: CASSLVRRGGSYNEQFF. The CDR3 region has the DNA TGTGCCAGCAGCTTAGTTAGACGCGGAGGCTCCTACAATGAGCAGTTCTTC.

The rearrangement uses TRBV4-2 and TRBJ2-7, with 11 bases identical to TRBD2. Germline V gene data show CDR1 as LGHNA and CDR2 as YNFKEQ. The CDR3 spans 16 residues. V gave up 2 bases and J gave up 3 bases; unmatched junction bases: 6. CDR3 DNA sequence: TGTGCCAGCAGCCAACCCCTAGCGGGAGGAAGCTACGAGCAGTACTTC. Its protein product is CASSQPLAGGSYEQYF.

This clonotype showed up many times. The chain has TRBV7-2 and TRBJ1-2; D might be TRBD1 (6 bases). This CDR3 has 15 residues. V lost 2 bases and J 2 bases, leaving 12 bases between the germline ends. CDR1 and CDR2 (germline): SGHTA, FQGNSA. The CDR3 DNA is TGTGCCAGCAGCTTAAACACAGGGCAAAACTATGGCTACACCTTC. It yields the protein CASSLNTGQNYGYTF.

This clonotype showed up just a few times. The chain carries TRBV7-2 and TRBJ2-3; D may be TRBD2 (5 bases). In germline, CDR1 is SGHTA, CDR2 FQGNSA. V gave up 5 bases and J gave up 6 bases, with 15 bases separating them. The CDR3 contains 14 residues. Here the CDR3 reads CASSRGRASDTQYF. The CDR3 DNA follows: TGTGCCAGCAGCCGGGGTCGAGCTTCCGATACGCAGTATTTT.

This clonotype was counted only a few times. The chain uses TRBV6-5 and TRBJ2-4; 9 nucleotides align to TRBD1. The CDR3 length is 15 residues. The V segment lost 3 bases and the J segment 6 bases; nucleotides outside the gene matches: 6. Looked up from germline, CDR1 is MNHEY and CDR2 is SVGAGI. The CDR3 DNA reads TGTGCCAGCAGTTATCGGGACAGGGAGGCAAACATTCAGTACTTC. It encodes CASSYRDREANIQYF.

The sample holds many counts of this clonotype. V is TRBV2 and J is TRBJ1-1; D not resolved. The V and J ends lost 6 bases and 11 bases respectively, with 19 bases between them. There are 13 residues in the CDR3. Germline loops: CDR1 SNHLY, CDR2 FYNNEI. CDR3 loop: CASSPMESSEAFF. CDR3 DNA: TGTGCCAGCAGCCCTATGGAATCCAGCGAGGCTTTCTTT.

This sequence joins TRBV7-9 and TRBJ2-1; D is perhaps TRBD1 (6 bases). Germline-derived CDR1 and CDR2 are SEHNR and FQNEAQ (reference sequence). CDR3 size: 13 residues. Trimming shortened V by 8 bases and J by 2 bases, and 10 bases separated the two germline ends. The CDR3 nucleotides are TGTGCCAGCGTCCGGGACACCTACAATGAGCAGTTCTTC. The encoded protein is CASVRDTYNEQFF.

The CDR3 protein is CASTTGGNEKLFF. The CDR3 nucleotides read TGTGCCAGCACAACAGGGGGCAACGAAAAACTGTTTTTT. The chain links TRBV28 to TRBJ1-4, with 9 bases aligning to TRBD1. The V and J ends lost 7 bases and 8 bases, in that order; junction bases with no gene match: 5. The CDR3 is 13 amino acids. Germline lookup yields CDR1 MDHEN and CDR2 SYDVKM.

A few counts support this clonotype. This chain uses TRBV5-1 with TRBJ2-1; perhaps TRBD2 as D (6 bases). Per the germline V gene, CDR1 is SGHRS and CDR2 is YFSETQ. CDR3 length: 14 amino acids. Deletions cut 3 bases from V and 4 bases from J, with 11 bases between. CDR3 nucleotide sequence: TGCGCCAGCAGCTCATCTAGCGCGTACAATGAGCAGTTCTTC. Encoded protein: CASSSSSAYNEQFF.

This clonotype turned up a few times. V and J are TRBV9 and TRBJ1-1; D gene uncertain. Germline V gene sequence: CDR1 SGDLS, CDR2 YYNGEE. The CDR3 has 15 amino acids. V was trimmed by 0 bases and J by 6 bases, leaving 15 bases between them. The CDR3 nucleotides read TGTGCCAGCAGCGTAGACCACGGGTCTGGTTCTGAAGCTTTCTTT. Amino acid sequence: CASSVDHGSGSEAFF.

The V call is TRBV7-2, the J call TRBJ2-4; D remains unclear. Germline loops: CDR1 SGHTA, CDR2 FQGNSA. The CDR3 runs to 15 residues. The V and J ends lost 1 base and 2 bases respectively, with 9 bases between them. CDR3 sequence reads: CASSLVSDPKNIQYF. The CDR3, as DNA: TGTGCCAGCAGCTTAGTCTCAGACCCCAAAAACATTCAGTACTTC.

This clonotype was observed a few times. This chain links TRBV15 with TRBJ1-2; no definite D call. V lost 0 bases, J lost 5 bases, and 10 bases lay in between. CDR3 size: 14 residues. Germline assignment: CDR1 LNHNV and CDR2 YYDKDF (reference sequence). CDR3 coding DNA: TGTGCCACCAGCAGAGAGGGCGGCGGATATGGCTACACCTTC. Its protein product is CATSREGGGYGYTF.

The chain couples TRBV28 to TRBJ2-7, with D perhaps TRBD1 or TRBD2 (5 bases each). The germline gives CDR1 MDHEN, CDR2 SYDVKM. The CDR3 covers 14 residues. The V and J ends lost 5 bases and 3 bases respectively, with 14 bases between them. The CDR3: CASSRMGRHYEQYF. DNA for the CDR3: TGTGCCAGCAGTCGCATGGGACGGCACTACGAGCAGTACTTC.